A selection of T cell receptor beta chains follows, all from one sample in a study of OX40 agonist ivuxolimab in advanced cancers. Profiling relied on immunoSEQ multiplex PCR, and the TCRdb table lists in-frame clones only, not all of them. The sample shows 55,000 to 65,000 clones, less than 90% of them seen only once. The source was CD4+ or CD8+ T cells sorted from blood, collected in a trial of the OX40 agonist ivuxolimab. Receptor source: an adult with an advanced solid tumor such as melanoma, head and neck, liver or kidney cancer. Each CDR3 is given without its conserved first and last residue. The order of the fields is J gene, V gene, clone size, CDR3 protein. Where a row states a size, it is once, few, many or the class of an expanded clone; other rows omit it.

J gene: TRBJ1-1; V gene: TRBV5-1; clone size: -; CDR3 protein: ASSLDPGRAF
J gene: TRBJ1-2; V gene: TRBV2; clone size: -; CDR3 protein: ASSWGQGRSGYT
J gene: TRBJ2-1; V gene: TRBV20-1; clone size: -; CDR3 protein: SEGVYNEQF
J gene: TRBJ2-2; V gene: TRBV4-3; clone size: once; CDR3 protein: ASSQGVAEYTGELF
J gene: TRBJ2-1; V gene: TRBV10-1; clone size: -; CDR3 protein: ASSESDSNEQF
J gene: TRBJ1-3; V gene: TRBV9; clone size: -; CDR3 protein: ASSTRTGAGNTIY
J gene: TRBJ1-2; V gene: TRBV28; clone size: -; CDR3 protein: ASSWGDSGYGYT
J gene: TRBJ2-5; V gene: TRBV19; clone size: -; CDR3 protein: ASSVQGLRMETQY
J gene: TRBJ1-1; V gene: TRBV6-5; clone size: -; CDR3 protein: ASSLSTGNTEAF
J gene: TRBJ2-7; V gene: TRBV19; clone size: -; CDR3 protein: ASARQGSYEQY
J gene: TRBJ2-7; V gene: TRBV6-6; clone size: -; CDR3 protein: ASKETGGFSYEQY
J gene: TRBJ1-2; V gene: TRBV9; clone size: -; CDR3 protein: ASSVDVNYGYT
J gene: TRBJ1-6; V gene: TRBV6-1; clone size: -; CDR3 protein: ASRYNTGEASPLH
J gene: TRBJ2-7; V gene: TRBV28; clone size: -; CDR3 protein: ASSWDRYEQY
J gene: TRBJ1-1; V gene: TRBV6-5; clone size: -; CDR3 protein: ASSPVGGKNTEAF
J gene: TRBJ1-4; V gene: TRBV30; clone size: -; CDR3 protein: AWSVGMGSFGEKLF
J gene: TRBJ2-7; V gene: TRBV5-1; clone size: -; CDR3 protein: ASSQAQGYEQY
J gene: TRBJ2-1; V gene: TRBV5-1; clone size: -; CDR3 protein: ASSLGGFPNEQF
J gene: TRBJ2-3; V gene: TRBV5-1; clone size: once; CDR3 protein: ASSLVVGTDTQY
J gene: TRBJ1-1; V gene: TRBV5-1; clone size: -; CDR3 protein: ASSNPGGVRTEAF
J gene: TRBJ1-3; V gene: TRBV7-2; clone size: -; CDR3 protein: ASSLSGQGVFGIY
J gene: TRBJ2-3; V gene: TRBV29-1; clone size: -; CDR3 protein: SVEDRLRQY
J gene: TRBJ2-5; V gene: TRBV5-1; clone size: -; CDR3 protein: ASSLGKETQY
J gene: TRBJ2-2; V gene: TRBV5-1; clone size: -; CDR3 protein: ASSLSDGNTGELF
J gene: TRBJ2-5; V gene: TRBV7-9; clone size: once; CDR3 protein: ASSRQGARETQY
J gene: TRBJ2-1; V gene: TRBV19; clone size: once; CDR3 protein: ASSMELSINEQF
J gene: TRBJ2-7; V gene: TRBV10-2; clone size: -; CDR3 protein: ASRYSYEQY
J gene: TRBJ1-5; V gene: TRBV6-6; clone size: -; CDR3 protein: ASSHGNQPQH
J gene: TRBJ2-6; V gene: TRBV19; clone size: few; CDR3 protein: ASSISGANVLT
J gene: TRBJ2-7; V gene: TRBV6-1; clone size: -; CDR3 protein: ASSGGDGSSYEQY
J gene: TRBJ1-5; V gene: TRBV19; clone size: -; CDR3 protein: ASSRAVYQPQH
J gene: TRBJ2-2; V gene: TRBV5-1; clone size: -; CDR3 protein: ASSYGTGAGNTGELF
J gene: TRBJ1-4; V gene: TRBV7-8; clone size: -; CDR3 protein: ASSPRTGGSTNEKLF
J gene: TRBJ1-2; V gene: TRBV11-2; clone size: -; CDR3 protein: ASSFDQGAYGYT
J gene: TRBJ2-3; V gene: TRBV29-1; clone size: once; CDR3 protein: SVDLAGGNTDTQY
J gene: TRBJ2-5; V gene: TRBV7-2; clone size: -; CDR3 protein: ASSSRGGVQETQY
J gene: TRBJ2-1; V gene: TRBV18; clone size: -; CDR3 protein: ASSPPPGGPYNEQF
J gene: TRBJ1-3; V gene: TRBV11-2; clone size: once; CDR3 protein: ASSSQGLYGNTIY
J gene: TRBJ2-1; V gene: TRBV4-3; clone size: -; CDR3 protein: ASSQAGLAGSEQF
J gene: TRBJ2-2; V gene: TRBV29-1; clone size: -; CDR3 protein: SVRVTGAAGELF
J gene: TRBJ2-3; V gene: TRBV5-1; clone size: -; CDR3 protein: ASSLLGSGTTDTQY
J gene: TRBJ1-2; V gene: TRBV19; clone size: -; CDR3 protein: ASSKPRTTNYGYT
J gene: TRBJ2-7; V gene: TRBV6-5; clone size: -; CDR3 protein: ASIEGAGGEQY
J gene: TRBJ1-1; V gene: TRBV2; clone size: -; CDR3 protein: ASSDATLPRAF
J gene: TRBJ1-2; V gene: TRBV4-1; clone size: -; CDR3 protein: ASSLSGTGNYGYT
J gene: TRBJ1-1; V gene: TRBV28; clone size: -; CDR3 protein: ASSPVLGSRTNTEAF